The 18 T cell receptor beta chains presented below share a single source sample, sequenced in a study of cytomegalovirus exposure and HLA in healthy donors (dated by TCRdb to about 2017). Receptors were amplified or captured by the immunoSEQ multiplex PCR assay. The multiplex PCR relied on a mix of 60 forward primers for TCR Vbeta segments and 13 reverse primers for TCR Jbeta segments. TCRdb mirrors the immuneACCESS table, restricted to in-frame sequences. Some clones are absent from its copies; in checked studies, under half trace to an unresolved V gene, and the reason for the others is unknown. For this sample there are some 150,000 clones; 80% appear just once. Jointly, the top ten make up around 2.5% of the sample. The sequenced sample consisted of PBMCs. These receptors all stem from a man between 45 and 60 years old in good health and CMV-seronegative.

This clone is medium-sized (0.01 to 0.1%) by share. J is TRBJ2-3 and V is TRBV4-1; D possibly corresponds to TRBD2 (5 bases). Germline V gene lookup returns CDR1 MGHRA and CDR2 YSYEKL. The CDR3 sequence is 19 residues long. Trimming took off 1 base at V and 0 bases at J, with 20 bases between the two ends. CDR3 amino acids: CASSQVVPRSGGSTDTQYF. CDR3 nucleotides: TGCGCCAGCAGCCAAGTGGTTCCCAGGTCGGGCGGGAGCACAGATACGCAGTATTTT.

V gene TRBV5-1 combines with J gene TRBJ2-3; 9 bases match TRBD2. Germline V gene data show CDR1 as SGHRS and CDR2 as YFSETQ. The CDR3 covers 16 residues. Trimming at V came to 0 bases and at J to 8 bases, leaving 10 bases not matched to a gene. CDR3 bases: TGCGCCAGCAGCTTGGACGCCGGGACTAGCTGGGCTACGCAGTATTTT. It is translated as CASSLDAGTSWATQYF.

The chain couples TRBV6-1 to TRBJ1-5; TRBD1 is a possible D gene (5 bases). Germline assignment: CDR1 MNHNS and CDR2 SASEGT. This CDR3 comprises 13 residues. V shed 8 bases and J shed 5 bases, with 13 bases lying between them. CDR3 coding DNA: TGTGCCAGCCGGCAGGGAAACGATCAGCCCCAGCATTTT. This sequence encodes CASRQGNDQPQHF.

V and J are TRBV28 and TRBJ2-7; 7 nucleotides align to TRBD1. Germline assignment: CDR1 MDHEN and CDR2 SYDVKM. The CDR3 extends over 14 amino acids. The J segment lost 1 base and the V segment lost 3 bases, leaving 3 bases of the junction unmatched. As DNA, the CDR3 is TGTGCCAGCAGTTTTTGGGGACAGTCCTACGAGCAGTACTTC. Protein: CASSFWGQSYEQYF.

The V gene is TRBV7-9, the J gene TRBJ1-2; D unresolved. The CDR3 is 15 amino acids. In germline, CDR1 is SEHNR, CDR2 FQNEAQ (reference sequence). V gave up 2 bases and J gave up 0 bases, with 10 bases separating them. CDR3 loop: CASSLFQIANYGYTF. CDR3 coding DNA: TGTGCCAGCAGCTTATTTCAGATTGCTAACTATGGCTACACCTTC. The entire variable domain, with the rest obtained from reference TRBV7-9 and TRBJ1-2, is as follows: DTGVSQNPRHKITKRGQNVTFRCDPISEHNRLYWYRQTLGQGPEFLTYFQNEAQLEKSRLLSDRFSAERPKGSFSTLEIQRTEQGDSAMYLCASSLFQIANYGYTFGSGTRLTVV.

The CDR3 DNA is TGCGCCAGCAGCTTTGGACAGAGTCTAGGTGAAGCTTTCTTT. The encoded protein is CASSFGQSLGEAFF. This chain uses TRBV5-1 with TRBJ1-1; perhaps TRBD1 as D (6 bases). Germline V CDR1 and CDR2: SGHRS, YFSETQ. Between the trimmed V and J ends, which lost 2 bases and 7 bases, there was a span of 15 bases. The CDR3 is 14 amino acids. Filled out from reference TRBV5-1 and TRBJ1-1, the complete variable domain reads KAGVTQTPRYLIKTRGQQVTLSCSPISGHRSVSWYQQTPGQGLQFLFEYFSETQRNKGNFPGRFSGRQFSNSRSEMNVSTLELGDSALYLCASSFGQSLGEAFFGQGTRLTVV.

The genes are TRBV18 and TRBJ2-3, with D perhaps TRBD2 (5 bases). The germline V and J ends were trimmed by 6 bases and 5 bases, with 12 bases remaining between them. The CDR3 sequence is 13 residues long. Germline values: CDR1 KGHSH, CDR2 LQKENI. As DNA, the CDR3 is TGTGCCAGCTCCCCTGGGAGTGGAGATACGCAGTATTTT. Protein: CASSPGSGDTQYF.

The CDR3: CASSQHGDTEAFF. The CDR3, as DNA: TGTGCCAGCTCACAACATGGAGACACTGAAGCTTTCTTT. The chain employs TRBV18 and TRBJ1-1; the D is unclear. CDR1 and CDR2 from the germline V gene are KGHSH and LQKENI. The length of the CDR3 is 13 residues. Trimming shortened V by 4 bases and J by 3 bases, and 9 bases separated the two germline ends. The entire variable domain, with the rest obtained from reference TRBV18 and TRBJ1-1, is as follows: NAGVMQNPRHLVRRRGQEARLRCSPMKGHSHVYWYRQLPEEGLKFMVYLQKENIIDESGMPKERFSAEFPKEGPSILRIQQVVRGDSAAYFCASSQHGDTEAFFGQGTRLTVV.

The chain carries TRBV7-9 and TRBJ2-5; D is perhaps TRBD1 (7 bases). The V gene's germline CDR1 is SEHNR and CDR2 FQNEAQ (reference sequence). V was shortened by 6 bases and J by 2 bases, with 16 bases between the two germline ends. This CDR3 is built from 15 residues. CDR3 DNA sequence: TGTGCCAGCAGTTCGGCGGGACAGTCACAAGAGACCCAGTACTTC. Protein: CASSSAGQSQETQYF.

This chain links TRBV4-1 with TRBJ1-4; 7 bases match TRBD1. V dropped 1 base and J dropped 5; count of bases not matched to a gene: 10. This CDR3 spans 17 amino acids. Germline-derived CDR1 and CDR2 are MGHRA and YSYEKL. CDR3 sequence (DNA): TGCGCCAGCAGCCAAGGGGGATTACAGGGGAAGAATGAAAAACTGTTTTTT. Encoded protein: CASSQGGLQGKNEKLFF.

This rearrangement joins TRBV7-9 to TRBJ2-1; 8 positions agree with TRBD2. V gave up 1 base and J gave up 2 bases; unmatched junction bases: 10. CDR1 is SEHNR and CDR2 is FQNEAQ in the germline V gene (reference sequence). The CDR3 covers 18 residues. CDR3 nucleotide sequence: TGTGCCAGCAGCTTAGATGTGCTAGCGGGTAGCACCTACAATGAGCAGTTCTTC. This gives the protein CASSLDVLAGSTYNEQFF.

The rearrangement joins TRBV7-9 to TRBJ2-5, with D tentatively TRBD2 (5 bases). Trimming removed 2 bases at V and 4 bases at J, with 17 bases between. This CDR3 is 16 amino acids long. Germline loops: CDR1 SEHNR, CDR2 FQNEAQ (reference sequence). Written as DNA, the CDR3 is TGTGCCAGCAGCTTAATCAGGCCGGGGTCCGGAGAGACCCAGTACTTC. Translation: CASSLIRPGSGETQYF.

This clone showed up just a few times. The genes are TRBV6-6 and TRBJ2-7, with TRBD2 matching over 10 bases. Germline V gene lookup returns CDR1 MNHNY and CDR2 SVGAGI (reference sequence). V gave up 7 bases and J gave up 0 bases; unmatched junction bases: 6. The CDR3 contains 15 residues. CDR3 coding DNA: TGTGCCAGCATGTCCCCTAGCGGGAGCTCCTACGAGCAGTACTTC. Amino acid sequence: CASMSPSGSSYEQYF.

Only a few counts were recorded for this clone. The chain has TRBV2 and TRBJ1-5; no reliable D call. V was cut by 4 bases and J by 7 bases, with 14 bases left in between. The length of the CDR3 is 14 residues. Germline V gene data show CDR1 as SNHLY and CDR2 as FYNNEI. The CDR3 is CASSVGGFSQPQHF. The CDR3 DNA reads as TGTGCCAGCAGTGTTGGTGGGTTTAGCCAGCCCCAGCATTTT. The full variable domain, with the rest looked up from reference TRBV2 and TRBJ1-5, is EPEVTQTPSHQVTQMGQEVILRCVPISNHLYFYWYRQILGQKVEFLVSFYNNEISEKSEIFDDQFSVERPDGSNFTLKIRSTKLEDSAMYFCASSVGGFSQPQHFGDGTRLSIL.

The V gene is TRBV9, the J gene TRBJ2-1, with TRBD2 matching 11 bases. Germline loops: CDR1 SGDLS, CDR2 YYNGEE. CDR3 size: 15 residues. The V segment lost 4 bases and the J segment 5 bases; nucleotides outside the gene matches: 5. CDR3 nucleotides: TGTGCCAGCAGCTTTGGGACTAGCGGAAACAATGAGCAGTTCTTC. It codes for CASSFGTSGNNEQFF. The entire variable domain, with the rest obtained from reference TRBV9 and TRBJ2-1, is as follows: DSGVTQTPKHLITATGQRVTLRCSPRSGDLSVYWYQQSLDQGLQFLIQYYNGEERAKGNILERFSAQQFPDLHSELNLSSLELGDSALYFCASSFGTSGNNEQFFGPGTRLTVL.

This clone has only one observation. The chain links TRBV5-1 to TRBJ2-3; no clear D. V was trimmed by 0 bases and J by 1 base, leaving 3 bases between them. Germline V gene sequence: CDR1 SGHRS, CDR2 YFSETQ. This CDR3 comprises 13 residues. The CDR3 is CASSLGGTDTQYF. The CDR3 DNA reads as TGCGCCAGCAGCTTGGGCGGCACAGATACGCAGTATTTT.

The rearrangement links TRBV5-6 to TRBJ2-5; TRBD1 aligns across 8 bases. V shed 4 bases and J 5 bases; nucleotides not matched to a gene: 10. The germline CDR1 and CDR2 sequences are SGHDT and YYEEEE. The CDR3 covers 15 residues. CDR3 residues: CASSERGDRPETQYF. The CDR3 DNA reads TGTGCCAGCAGCGAACGAGGGGACAGGCCGGAGACCCAGTACTTC.

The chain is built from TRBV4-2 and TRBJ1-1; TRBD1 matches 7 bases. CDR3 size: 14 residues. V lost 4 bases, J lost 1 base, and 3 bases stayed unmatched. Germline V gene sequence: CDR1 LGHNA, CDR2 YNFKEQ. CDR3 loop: CASSRAGGNTEAFF. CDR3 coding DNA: TGTGCCAGCAGCCGGGCAGGGGGGAACACTGAAGCTTTCTTT.